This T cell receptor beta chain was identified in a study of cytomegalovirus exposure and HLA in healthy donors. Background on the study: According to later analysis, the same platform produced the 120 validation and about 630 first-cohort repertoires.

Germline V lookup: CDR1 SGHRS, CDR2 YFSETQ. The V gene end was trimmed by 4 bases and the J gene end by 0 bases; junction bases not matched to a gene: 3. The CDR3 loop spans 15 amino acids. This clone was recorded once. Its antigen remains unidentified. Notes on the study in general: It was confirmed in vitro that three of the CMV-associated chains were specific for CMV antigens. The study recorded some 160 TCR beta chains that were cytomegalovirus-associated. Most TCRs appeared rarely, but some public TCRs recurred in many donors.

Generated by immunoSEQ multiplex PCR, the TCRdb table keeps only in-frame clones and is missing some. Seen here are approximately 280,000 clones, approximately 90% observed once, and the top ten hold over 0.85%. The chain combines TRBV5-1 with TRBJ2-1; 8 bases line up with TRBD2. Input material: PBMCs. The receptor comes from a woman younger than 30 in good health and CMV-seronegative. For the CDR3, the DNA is TGCGCCAGCAGCCCGGGGGGGAGCTCCTACAATGAGCAGTTCTTC. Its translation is CASSPGGSSYNEQFF.